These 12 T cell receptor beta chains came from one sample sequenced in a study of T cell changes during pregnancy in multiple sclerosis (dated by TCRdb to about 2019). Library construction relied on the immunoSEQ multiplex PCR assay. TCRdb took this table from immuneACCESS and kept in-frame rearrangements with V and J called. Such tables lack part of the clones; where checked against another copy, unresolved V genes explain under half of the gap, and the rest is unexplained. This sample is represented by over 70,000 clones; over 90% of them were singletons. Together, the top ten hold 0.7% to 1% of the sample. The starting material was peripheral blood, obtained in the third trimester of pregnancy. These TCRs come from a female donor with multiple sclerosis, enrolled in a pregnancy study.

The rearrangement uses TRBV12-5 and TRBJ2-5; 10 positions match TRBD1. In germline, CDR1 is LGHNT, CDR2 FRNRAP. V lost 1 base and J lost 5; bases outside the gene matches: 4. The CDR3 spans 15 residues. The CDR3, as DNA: TGTGCTAGTGGTTTGGGAGACAGGGGGCTGGAGACCCAGTACTTC. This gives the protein CASGLGDRGLETQYF.

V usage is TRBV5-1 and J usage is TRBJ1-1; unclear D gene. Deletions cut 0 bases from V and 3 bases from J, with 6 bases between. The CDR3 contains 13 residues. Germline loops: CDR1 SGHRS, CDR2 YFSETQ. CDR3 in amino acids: CASSLVPDTEAFF. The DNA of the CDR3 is TGCGCCAGCAGCTTGGTTCCGGACACTGAAGCTTTCTTT.

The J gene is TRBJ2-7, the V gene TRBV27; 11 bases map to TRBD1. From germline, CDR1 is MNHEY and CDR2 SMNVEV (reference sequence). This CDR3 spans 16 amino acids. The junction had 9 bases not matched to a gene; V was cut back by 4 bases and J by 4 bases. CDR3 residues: CASSSLRTGGLYEQYF. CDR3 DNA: TGTGCCAGCAGTTCACTCAGGACAGGGGGCTTATACGAGCAGTACTTC.

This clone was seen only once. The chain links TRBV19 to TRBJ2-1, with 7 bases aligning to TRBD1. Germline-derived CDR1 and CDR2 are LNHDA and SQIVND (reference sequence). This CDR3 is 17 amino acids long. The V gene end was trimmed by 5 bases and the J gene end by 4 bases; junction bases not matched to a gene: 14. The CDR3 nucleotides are TGTGCCAGTAGTGCCCGCCGTATGACAGGGCTTTACAATGAGCAGTTCTTC. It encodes CASSARRMTGLYNEQFF.

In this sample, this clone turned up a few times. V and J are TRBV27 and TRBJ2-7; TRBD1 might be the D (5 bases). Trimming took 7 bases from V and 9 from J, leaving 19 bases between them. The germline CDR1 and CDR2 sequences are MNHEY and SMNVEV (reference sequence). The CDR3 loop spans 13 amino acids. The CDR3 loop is CASTSSPAQGQYF. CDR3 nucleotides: TGTGCCAGCACCTCGAGCCCTGCCCAGGGGCAGTACTTC.

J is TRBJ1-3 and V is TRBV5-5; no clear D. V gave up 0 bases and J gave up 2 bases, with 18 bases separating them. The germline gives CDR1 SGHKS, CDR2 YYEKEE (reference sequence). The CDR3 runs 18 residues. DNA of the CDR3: TGTGCCAGCAGCTTGGACCGGGGAGCTTACTCCACTGGAAACACCATATATTTT. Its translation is CASSLDRGAYSTGNTIYF.

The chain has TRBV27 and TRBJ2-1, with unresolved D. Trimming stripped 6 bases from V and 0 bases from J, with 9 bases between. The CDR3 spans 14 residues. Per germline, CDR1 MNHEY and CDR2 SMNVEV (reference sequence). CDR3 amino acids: CASSLMSSYNEQFF. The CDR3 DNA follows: TGTGCCAGCAGCCTAATGAGCTCCTACAATGAGCAGTTCTTC.

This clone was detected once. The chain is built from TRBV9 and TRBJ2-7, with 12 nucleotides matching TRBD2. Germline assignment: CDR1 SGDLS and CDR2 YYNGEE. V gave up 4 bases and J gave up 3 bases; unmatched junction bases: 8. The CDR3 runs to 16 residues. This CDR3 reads CASSTGLAGFGYEQYF. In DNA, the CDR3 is TGTGCCAGCAGCACCGGACTAGCGGGATTCGGCTACGAGCAGTACTTC.

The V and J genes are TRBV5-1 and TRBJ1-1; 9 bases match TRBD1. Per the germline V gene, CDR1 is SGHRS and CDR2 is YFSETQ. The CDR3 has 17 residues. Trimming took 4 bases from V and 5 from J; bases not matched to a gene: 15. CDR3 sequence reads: CASSGTGTGFFGTEAFF. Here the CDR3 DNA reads TGCGCCAGCAGCGGGACCGGGACAGGGTTTTTCGGTACTGAAGCTTTCTTT.

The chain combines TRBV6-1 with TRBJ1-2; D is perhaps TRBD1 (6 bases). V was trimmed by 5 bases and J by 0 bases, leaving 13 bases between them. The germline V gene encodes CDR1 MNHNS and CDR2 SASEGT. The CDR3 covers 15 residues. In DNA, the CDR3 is TGTGCCAGCAGTACTACAGGGATTACTAACTATGGCTACACCTTC. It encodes CASSTTGITNYGYTF.

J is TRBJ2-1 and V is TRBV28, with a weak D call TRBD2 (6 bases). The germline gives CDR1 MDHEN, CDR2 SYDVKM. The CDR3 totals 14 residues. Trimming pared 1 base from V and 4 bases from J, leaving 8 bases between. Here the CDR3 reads CASSLSRGYNEQFF. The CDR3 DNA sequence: TGTGCCAGCAGTTTATCCCGGGGGTACAATGAGCAGTTCTTC.

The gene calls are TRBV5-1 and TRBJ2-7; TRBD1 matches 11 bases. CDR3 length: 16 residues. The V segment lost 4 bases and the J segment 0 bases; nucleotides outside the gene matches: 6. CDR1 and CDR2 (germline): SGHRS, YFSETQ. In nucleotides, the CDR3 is TGCGCCAGCAGCACAGGACAGGGGGCGAGCTCCTACGAGCAGTACTTC. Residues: CASSTGQGASSYEQYF.